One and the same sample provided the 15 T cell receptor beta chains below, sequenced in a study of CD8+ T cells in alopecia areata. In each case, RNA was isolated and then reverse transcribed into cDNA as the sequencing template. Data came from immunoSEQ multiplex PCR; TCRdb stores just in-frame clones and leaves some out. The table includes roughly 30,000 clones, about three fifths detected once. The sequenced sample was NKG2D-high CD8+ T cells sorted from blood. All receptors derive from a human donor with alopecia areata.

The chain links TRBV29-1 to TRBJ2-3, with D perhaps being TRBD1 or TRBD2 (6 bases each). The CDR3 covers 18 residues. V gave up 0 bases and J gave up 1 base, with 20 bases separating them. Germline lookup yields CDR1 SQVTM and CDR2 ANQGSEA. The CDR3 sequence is CSVEDPEGGEKGTDTQYF. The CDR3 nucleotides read TGCAGCGTTGAAGATCCGGAGGGGGGAGAGAAAGGCACAGATACGCAGTATTTT.

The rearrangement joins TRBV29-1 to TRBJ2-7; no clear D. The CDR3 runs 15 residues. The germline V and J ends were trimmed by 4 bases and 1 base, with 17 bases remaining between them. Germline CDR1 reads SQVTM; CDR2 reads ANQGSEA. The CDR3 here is CSVVPGEVGSYEQYF. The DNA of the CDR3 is TGCAGCGTTGTCCCAGGAGAGGTAGGGTCCTACGAGCAGTACTTC.

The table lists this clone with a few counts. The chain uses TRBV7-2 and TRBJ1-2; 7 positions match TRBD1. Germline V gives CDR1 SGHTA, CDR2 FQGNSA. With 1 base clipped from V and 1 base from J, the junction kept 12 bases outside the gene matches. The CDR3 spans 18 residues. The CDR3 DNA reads TGTGCCAGCAGCTTAGATGATGGAGGGGGCTTTAATAACTATGGCTACACCTTC. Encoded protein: CASSLDDGGGFNNYGYTF.

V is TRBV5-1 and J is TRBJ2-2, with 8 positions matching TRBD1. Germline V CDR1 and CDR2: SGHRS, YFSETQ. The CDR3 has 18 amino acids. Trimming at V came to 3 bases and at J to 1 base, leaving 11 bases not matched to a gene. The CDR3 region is CASSSLHGQGLNTGELFF. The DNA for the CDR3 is TGCGCCAGCAGCTCCTTACATGGACAGGGCTTGAACACCGGGGAGCTGTTTTTT.

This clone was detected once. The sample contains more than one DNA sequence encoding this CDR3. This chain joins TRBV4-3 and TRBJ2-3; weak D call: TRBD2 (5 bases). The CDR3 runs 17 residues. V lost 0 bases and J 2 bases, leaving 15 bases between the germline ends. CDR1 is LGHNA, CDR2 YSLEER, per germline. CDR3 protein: CASSQDVSREITDTQYF. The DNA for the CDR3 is TGCGCCAGCAGCCAAGACGTCAGCCGGGAAATCACAGATACGCAGTATTTT.

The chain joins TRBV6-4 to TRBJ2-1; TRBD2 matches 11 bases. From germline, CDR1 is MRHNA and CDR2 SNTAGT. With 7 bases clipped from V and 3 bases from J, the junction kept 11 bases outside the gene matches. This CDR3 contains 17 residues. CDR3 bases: TGTGCCAGCATATGTGGCCGACTAGCGGGGAACTACAATGAGCAGTTCTTC. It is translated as CASICGRLAGNYNEQFF.

In DNA form, the CDR3 reads TGTGCCAGCAGCTTAGACGAGGGCACTGAAGCTTTCTTT. Protein: CASSLDEGTEAFF. The genes are TRBV27 and TRBJ1-1; D ambiguous. The CDR3 has 13 amino acids. Germline V gene data show CDR1 as MNHEY and CDR2 as SMNVEV (reference sequence). V gave up 6 bases and J gave up 4 bases, with 12 bases separating them.

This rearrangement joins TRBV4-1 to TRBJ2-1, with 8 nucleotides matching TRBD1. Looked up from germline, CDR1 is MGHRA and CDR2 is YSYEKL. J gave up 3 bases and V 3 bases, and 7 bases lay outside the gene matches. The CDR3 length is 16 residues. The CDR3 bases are TGCGCCAGCAGCCACCAAGGGGGACAGGTCTACAATGAGCAGTTCTTC. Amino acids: CASSHQGGQVYNEQFF.

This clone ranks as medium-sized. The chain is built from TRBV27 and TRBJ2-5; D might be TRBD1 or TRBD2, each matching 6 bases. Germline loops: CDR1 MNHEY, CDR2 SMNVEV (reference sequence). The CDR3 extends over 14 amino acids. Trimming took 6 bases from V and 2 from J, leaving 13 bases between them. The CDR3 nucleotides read TGTGCCAGCAGCCTAGGGGGGCAGCAAGAGACCCAGTACTTC. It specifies CASSLGGQQETQYF.

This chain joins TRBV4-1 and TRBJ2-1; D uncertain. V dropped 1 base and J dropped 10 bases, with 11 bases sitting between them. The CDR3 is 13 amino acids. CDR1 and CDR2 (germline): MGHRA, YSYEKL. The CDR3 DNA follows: TGCGCCAGCAGCCAAGGACCCAAGTGGGAGCAGTTCTTC. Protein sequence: CASSQGPKWEQFF.

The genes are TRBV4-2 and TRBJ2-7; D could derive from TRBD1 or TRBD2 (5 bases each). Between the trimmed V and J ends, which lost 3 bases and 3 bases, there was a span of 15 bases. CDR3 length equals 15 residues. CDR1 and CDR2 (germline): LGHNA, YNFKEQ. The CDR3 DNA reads TGTGCCAGCAGCCAGCCGGGACCTGGGGGCTACGAGCAGTACTTC. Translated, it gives CASSQPGPGGYEQYF.

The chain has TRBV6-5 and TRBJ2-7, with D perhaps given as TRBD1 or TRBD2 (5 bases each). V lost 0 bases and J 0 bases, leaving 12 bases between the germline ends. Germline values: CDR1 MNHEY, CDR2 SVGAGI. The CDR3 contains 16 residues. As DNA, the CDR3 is TGTGCCAGCAGTTACTCAGCGGACACTTACTCCTACGAGCAGTACTTC. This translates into CASSYSADTYSYEQYF.

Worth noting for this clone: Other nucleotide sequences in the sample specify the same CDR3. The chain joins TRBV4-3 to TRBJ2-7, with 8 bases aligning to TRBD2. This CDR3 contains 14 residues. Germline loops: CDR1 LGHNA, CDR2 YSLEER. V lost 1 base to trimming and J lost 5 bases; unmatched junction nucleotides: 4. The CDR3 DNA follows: TGCGCCAGCAGCCAAGGGCCGGGGGGGGACGAGCAGTACTTC. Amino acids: CASSQGPGGDEQYF.

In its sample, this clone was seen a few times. CDR3: CSVETSGSSYEQYF. The CDR3, as DNA: TGCAGCGTCGAAACTAGCGGGAGCTCCTACGAGCAGTACTTC. The chain links TRBV29-1 to TRBJ2-7, with 11 bases that match TRBD2. V dropped 6 bases and J dropped 0; count of bases not matched to a gene: 4. CDR1 and CDR2 from the germline V gene are SQVTM and ANQGSEA. CDR3 size: 14 residues.

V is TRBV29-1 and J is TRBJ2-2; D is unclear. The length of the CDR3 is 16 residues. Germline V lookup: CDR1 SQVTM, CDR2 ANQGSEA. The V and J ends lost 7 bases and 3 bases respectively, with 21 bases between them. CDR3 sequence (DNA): TGCAGCGCCAAAGGATCTTTTCTCTGGGACACCGGGGAGCTGTTTTTT. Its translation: CSAKGSFLWDTGELFF.